This TCR beta chain was identified during a study of T-cell reconstitution after alpha-beta-depleted transplantation in children. V was cut by 4 bases and J by 0 bases, with 10 bases left in between. CDR1 is DFQATT, CDR2 SNEGSKA, per germline (reference sequence). The CDR3 totals 14 residues. This clonotype was seen ten or more times. The authors prepared the TCRbeta library with unique molecular identifiers. TCRdb fed the PCR reads into MiXCR, producing one record per CDR3 protein. The sample lists about 8,400 distinct CDR3 sequences, 17% occurring once. The chain has TRBV20-1 and TRBJ1-3; D may be TRBD1 (5 bases). The clonotype comes from a girl under two years old who had a stem cell transplant for combined immunodeficiency, so the T cells may come from the graft donor. The specimen was PBMCs, mostly from graft donor cells, collected 60 days after TCRalphabeta/CD19-depleted stem cell transplant. The CDR3, as DNA: TGCAGTGCTACCCCTGGGGGCTCTGGAAACACCATATATTTT. Amino acid sequence: CSATPGGSGNTIYF.